This entry features one T cell receptor (beta chain) sequence. What it binds is unknown. The sample originates from a study of graft-versus-host responses after intestinal transplantation. Whole-study findings and limits: Detection of GvH clones occurred in recipient marrow, and some had their first appearance in ileum or blood.

This CDR3 has 16 residues. The V end lost 6 bases, the J end lost 0 bases, and 14 bases lay between the germline ends. Germline loops: CDR1 MNHEY, CDR2 SMNVEV (reference sequence). TCRdb keeps only in-frame clones here, not all; method: immunoSEQ multiplex PCR. The table lists roughly 14,000 clones, about 87% of them singletons. The sequences come from bone marrow, collected just over 120 days after intestinal transplantation. The TCR originated in a human patient who received an intestinal transplant, so some T cells may come from the graft donor. The rearrangement joins TRBV27 to TRBJ1-4; a possible D gene is TRBD1 (5 bases). The CDR3 bases are TGTGCCAGCAGCTTGGGGGTAGGCGCAACTAATGAAAAACTGTTTTTT. Amino acid sequence: CASSLGVGATNEKLFF.